The 22 T cell receptor beta chains below come from one sample, sequenced in a study of naive and memory T cell subsets (dated by TCRdb to 2016 to 2017). Preparation of the library involved UMI-ligation and nested PCR. The reads were generated on an Illumina MiSeq. The beta constant-region primer was an equimolar mix of two oligonucleotides covering both TRBC1 and TRBC2. TCRdb reran the public reads through fastp at Q25 and MiXCR, keeping productive beta chains. Duplicate CDR3 protein sequences are folded into a single record with the most common DNA and genes. This sample lists about 21,000 distinct CDR3 sequences; approximately 11% were detected once. Of the sample, 15% to 20% is held by the ten largest clones. Sequencing input: central memory CD8+ T cells from blood. The intended sense of this specimen's cell subset or site label: central memory, CD45RA- CD27+. The origin of the receptors is a human donor in good health.

This chain links TRBV1 with TRBJ2-1; the table's D call of TRBD1 was not tested on the DNA. TRBV1 is a known pseudogene. CDR3 length: 15 amino acids. The CDR3 DNA reads TGCACCAGCAGCCAAGATAGCGGGGGCCGGAATGAGCAGTTCTTC. Protein product: CTSSQDSGGRNEQFF.

This clonotype was recorded a few times. This chain uses TRBV5-1 with TRBJ2-2; 7 nucleotides align to TRBD1. Germline V gene data show CDR1 as SGHRS and CDR2 as YFSETQ. The CDR3 consists of 15 residues. The V segment lost 3 bases and the J segment 4 bases; nucleotides outside the gene matches: 6. CDR3 in DNA: TGCGCCAGCAGCTCGCCCGACAGGGTCACCGGGGAGCTGTTTTTT. Translating gives CASSSPDRVTGELFF.

The chain links TRBV5-4 to TRBJ1-2, with TRBD1 matching over 7 bases. This CDR3 has 14 residues. Germline values: CDR1 SGHNT, CDR2 YYREEE (reference sequence). Losses at the gene ends were 4 bases for V and 2 bases for J; bases not matched to a gene: 5. The CDR3 loop is CASSTGQINYGYTF. In DNA, the CDR3 is TGTGCCAGCAGCACGGGACAGATAAACTATGGCTACACCTTC.

This clonotype occurred a few times. The chain carries TRBV13 and TRBJ2-3; 11 bases line up with TRBD2. The CDR3 is made up of 17 amino acids. Germline V gives CDR1 PRHDT, CDR2 FYEKMQ (reference sequence). V lost 1 base and J lost 3; bases outside the gene matches: 6. The CDR3 DNA sequence: TGTGCCAGCAGCTTAGTCATAGCGGGAGGGCCAACAGATACGCAGTATTTT. It yields the protein CASSLVIAGGPTDTQYF.

The V gene is TRBV19, the J gene TRBJ2-5, with D hard to call. The CDR3 is 14 amino acids. With 1 base removed from V and 1 base from J, the gap between germline ends came to 7 bases. The germline V gene has CDR1 LNHDA and CDR2 SQIVND (reference sequence). The CDR3 reads CASSIASTQETQYF. The DNA of the CDR3 is TGTGCCAGTAGTATAGCCAGTACCCAAGAGACCCAGTACTTC. The full variable domain, rest sourced from reference TRBV19 and TRBJ2-5, is DGGITQSPKYLFRKEGQNVTLSCEQNLNHDAMYWYRQDPGQGLRLIYYSQIVNDFQKGDIAEGYSVSREKKESFPLTVTSAQKNPTAFYLCASSIASTQETQYFGPGTRLLVL.

This clonotype has ten or more counts. The V call is TRBV6-5, the J call TRBJ2-3, with D possibly being TRBD1 or TRBD2 (5 bases each). Trimming removed 2 bases from V and 7 bases from J, with 7 bases in between. The CDR3 has 12 amino acids. From germline, CDR1 is MNHEY and CDR2 SVGAGI. The CDR3 sequence is CASSYEGYTQYF. DNA of the CDR3: TGTGCCAGCAGTTACGAGGGGTATACGCAGTATTTT.

This clonotype was recorded at least ten times. The gene calls are TRBV13 and TRBJ2-7, with TRBD1 matching over 8 bases. CDR1 and CDR2 (germline): PRHDT, FYEKMQ (reference sequence). The junction had 3 bases not matched to a gene; V was cut back by 4 bases and J by 1 base. This CDR3 comprises 14 residues. CDR3 amino acids: CASSSRQGSYEQYF. The CDR3 nucleotides read TGTGCCAGCAGCTCCCGACAGGGGTCCTACGAGCAGTACTTC.

The V call is TRBV20-1, the J call TRBJ2-7; 7 bases align to TRBD2. The CDR3 length is 16 residues. Germline CDR1 DFQATT, CDR2 SNEGSKA (reference sequence). V shed 1 base and J 4 bases; nucleotides not matched to a gene: 13. The CDR3 region has the DNA TGCAGTGCTAGAGGGCCCCTACTAGCGACTCATTACGAGCAGTACTTC. It codes for CSARGPLLATHYEQYF.

This chain uses TRBV28 with TRBJ1-5, with D possibly matching TRBD1 (6 bases). The CDR3 runs to 17 residues. Trimming took off 3 bases at V and 0 bases at J, with 15 bases between the two ends. CDR1 MDHEN and CDR2 SYDVKM come from the germline V gene. In DNA, the CDR3 is TGTGCCAGCAGTTTCCCCCAGGACAGTTATAGCAATCAGCCCCAGCATTTT. Its protein product is CASSFPQDSYSNQPQHF.

The gene calls are TRBV27 and TRBJ2-1; D not certain. Germline V CDR1 and CDR2: MNHEY, SMNVEV (reference sequence). V gave up 3 bases and J gave up 8 bases, with 11 bases separating them. CDR3 length: 13 residues. DNA of the CDR3: TGTGCCAGCAGTTTTCCACCCGGCTATGAGCAGTTCTTC. It translates to CASSFPPGYEQFF.

This clonotype is classed as medium-sized. The rearrangement uses TRBV20-1 and TRBJ2-1; D gene ambiguous. Germline loops: CDR1 DFQATT, CDR2 SNEGSKA (reference sequence). This CDR3 spans 15 amino acids. V was shortened by 5 bases and J by 0 bases, with 14 bases between the two germline ends. The CDR3 sequence: CSAADSRSSYNEQFF. Here the CDR3 DNA reads TGCAGTGCTGCAGATAGCCGAAGCTCCTACAATGAGCAGTTCTTC.

The V call is TRBV7-8, the J call TRBJ2-7, with 10 bases that match TRBD2. Germline V gene sequence: CDR1 SGHVS, CDR2 FQNEAQ. Unmatched junction bases numbered 16, after V lost 2 bases and J lost 3 bases. The CDR3 sequence is 19 residues long. CDR3 bases: TGTGCCAGCAGCTTAAGGACTAGCGGTCGGTCCCGTTGCTGCTACGAGCAGTACTTC. It specifies CASSLRTSGRSRCCYEQYF.

For the CDR3, the DNA is TGTGCCAGCAGCCTCAGAGGCAATGAGCAGTTCTTC. Residues: CASSLRGNEQFF. The chain recombines TRBV7-9 with TRBJ2-1; unclear D gene. The CDR3 has 12 residues. V was cut by 5 bases and J by 6 bases, with 8 bases left in between. CDR1 is SEHNR and CDR2 is FQNEAQ in the germline V gene (reference sequence).

A few counts support this clonotype. The gene calls are TRBV6-2 or TRBV6-3 and TRBJ2-3; 9 bases are shared with TRBD2. With V trimmed by 4 bases and J by 1 base, 12 bases remained unmatched. CDR3 length: 18 amino acids. Per the germline V gene, CDR1 is MNHEY and CDR2 is SVGEGT. The CDR3 bases are TGTGCCAGCAGTTCCCCTGCCAGGACTAGCGAGCGCACAGATACGCAGTATTTT. It encodes CASSSPARTSERTDTQYF.

This sequence joins TRBV28 and TRBJ1-2, with D possibly matching TRBD1 (6 bases). Trimming removed 6 bases at V and 8 bases at J, with 25 bases between. Germline V lookup: CDR1 MDHEN, CDR2 SYDVKM. The CDR3 is 16 residues long. The CDR3 coding sequence is TGTGCCAGCAGCCCCATTACAGGGACTCGGGTAGGCGGCTACACCTTC. Protein product: CASSPITGTRVGGYTF.

The genes are TRBV28 and TRBJ2-7, with a possible D match to TRBD2 (6 bases). The V end lost 5 bases, the J end lost 6 bases, and 23 bases lay between the germline ends. Looked up from germline, CDR1 is MDHEN and CDR2 is SYDVKM. The CDR3 totals 16 residues. CDR3 residues: CASSPLTPVEEGEQYF. DNA of the CDR3: TGTGCCAGCAGTCCCCTGACTCCCGTGGAGGAGGGCGAGCAGTACTTC.

This clonotype was picked up many times. The chain has TRBV20-1 and TRBJ2-1; 8 bases fit TRBD2. Losses at the gene ends were 2 bases for V and 5 bases for J; bases not matched to a gene: 17. The CDR3 has 18 residues. Germline loops: CDR1 DFQATT, CDR2 SNEGSKA (reference sequence). This CDR3 reads CSARILWEKLAVDNEQFF. In nucleotides, the CDR3 is TGCAGTGCTAGAATTCTGTGGGAAAAACTAGCGGTCGACAATGAGCAGTTCTTC.

In this sample, this clonotype turned up a few times. The genes are TRBV6-5 and TRBJ2-1; D not certain. The CDR3 loop spans 15 amino acids. Trimming took 2 bases from V and 1 from J, leaving 9 bases between them. Germline CDR1 MNHEY, CDR2 SVGAGI. The chain's CDR3 is CASSYDTVSYNEQFF. In DNA, the CDR3 is TGTGCCAGCAGTTACGATACGGTTTCCTACAATGAGCAGTTCTTC.

This clonotype turned up a few times. The rearrangement links TRBV29-1 to TRBJ2-7; 13 nucleotides align to TRBD2. J gave up 3 bases and V 6 bases, and 11 bases lay outside the gene matches. There are 16 residues in the CDR3. Germline V gene data show CDR1 as SQVTM and CDR2 as ANQGSEA. The CDR3 nucleotides read TGCAGCGTCAAGACTAGCGGGAGGAGCGGTCTCTACGAGCAGTACTTC. This encodes CSVKTSGRSGLYEQYF.

The genes are TRBV6-1 and TRBJ1-5; 9 bases fit TRBD1. Trimming removed 8 bases from V and 2 bases from J; junction bases left unmatched: 13. The CDR3 runs to 17 residues. Germline lookup yields CDR1 MNHNS and CDR2 SASEGT. CDR3 in amino acids: CASGGQGRGGGNQPQHF. CDR3 coding DNA: TGTGCCAGCGGGGGACAGGGTCGTGGAGGGGGCAATCAGCCCCAGCATTTT.

This clonotype is labeled as medium-sized (0.01 to 0.1%). V and J are TRBV27 and TRBJ1-2; D unresolved. The CDR3 consists of 15 residues. V was clipped by 5 bases and J by 4 bases, with 17 bases between them. The germline gives CDR1 MNHEY, CDR2 SMNVEV (reference sequence). The CDR3 loop is CASSPTGVNSYGYTF. The CDR3 DNA reads as TGTGCCAGCAGTCCGACTGGGGTAAACAGCTATGGCTACACCTTC.

This clonotype was seen a few times. The chain recombines TRBV4-1 with TRBJ2-7; weak D call: TRBD2 (5 bases). The ends were cut back, 1 base at V and 6 bases at J, with 13 bases in the middle. Germline assignment: CDR1 MGHRA and CDR2 YSYEKL. This CDR3 region has 14 residues. The DNA of the CDR3 is TGCGCCAGCAGCCAAGGTGGAAGCGGCGGCGAGCAGTACTTC. Amino acid sequence: CASSQGGSGGEQYF.